The rows below give T cell receptor beta chains drawn from one sample of a study of T cell changes during pregnancy in multiple sclerosis. Measured with immunoSEQ multiplex PCR; TCRdb has only the in-frame clones, and not every one. The top ten hold approximately 4.5% of the sample, which has 70,000 to 100,000 clones, 90% to 95% seen once. This material consisted of peripheral blood, taken in the first trimester of pregnancy. These receptors all stem from a female donor with multiple sclerosis, enrolled in a pregnancy study. The CDR3 runs from the conserved cysteine through the conserved F or W. A D gene is named only where the DNA matches it firmly. Not every row has a clone size; where given, it reads once, few, many or a size class.

clone_size: NA; j_call: TRBJ1-5; d_call: TRBD1; v_call: TRBV6-1; cdr3_aa: CASRGTDSNQPQHF; cdr3_nt: TGTGCCAGCAGAGGGACAGATAGCAATCAGCCCCAGCATTTT
clone_size: NA; j_call: TRBJ1-3; d_call: NA; v_call: TRBV5-1; cdr3_aa: CASSLAEGGLGNTIYF; cdr3_nt: TGCGCCAGCAGCTTGGCCGAAGGAGGGCTCGGAAACACCATATATTTT
clone_size: NA; j_call: TRBJ2-3; d_call: TRBD2; v_call: TRBV29-1; cdr3_aa: CSVALAGGPSTDTQYF; cdr3_nt: TGCAGCGTTGCCCTAGCGGGGGGACCTAGCACAGATACGCAGTATTTT
clone_size: NA; j_call: TRBJ2-7; d_call: TRBD1; v_call: TRBV10-3; cdr3_aa: CAISESTLQGSRYEQYF; cdr3_nt: TGTGCCATCAGTGAGTCGACGTTACAGGGGAGTCGTTACGAGCAGTACTTC
clone_size: NA; j_call: TRBJ1-1; d_call: NA; v_call: TRBV5-1; cdr3_aa: CASSSRSGNTEAFF; cdr3_nt: TGCGCCAGCAGCTCACGATCCGGGAACACTGAAGCTTTCTTT
clone_size: NA; j_call: TRBJ1-1; d_call: TRBD1; v_call: TRBV19; cdr3_aa: CASISQTGDTEAFF; cdr3_nt: TGTGCCAGCATCTCCCAGACAGGGGACACTGAAGCTTTCTTT
clone_size: NA; j_call: TRBJ1-2; d_call: TRBD1; v_call: TRBV6-5; cdr3_aa: CASSHRGTNYGYTF; cdr3_nt: TGTGCCAGCAGTCACAGGGGGACTAACTATGGCTACACCTTC
clone_size: NA; j_call: TRBJ2-1; d_call: NA; v_call: TRBV11-2; cdr3_aa: CASSHGGEQFF; cdr3_nt: TGTGCCAGCAGCCACGGGGGTGAGCAGTTCTTC
clone_size: NA; j_call: TRBJ1-5; d_call: NA; v_call: TRBV18; cdr3_aa: CASSPRKEGQPQHF; cdr3_nt: TGTGCCAGCTCACCCCGGAAGGAGGGTCAGCCCCAGCATTTT
clone_size: NA; j_call: TRBJ1-1; d_call: TRBD1; v_call: TRBV19; cdr3_aa: CASSRVAGGEVNTEAFF; cdr3_nt: TGTGCCAGTAGTAGGGTGGCAGGGGGCGAGGTGAACACTGAAGCTTTCTTT
clone_size: NA; j_call: TRBJ1-1; d_call: NA; v_call: TRBV6-4; cdr3_aa: CASTPSPGNTEAFF; cdr3_nt: TGTGCCAGCACTCCCTCGCCGGGGAACACTGAAGCTTTCTTT
clone_size: NA; j_call: TRBJ2-7; d_call: TRBD1; v_call: TRBV7-2; cdr3_aa: CASSLDRGDYEQYF; cdr3_nt: TGTGCCAGCAGCTTGGACAGGGGCGATTACGAGCAGTACTTC
clone_size: NA; j_call: TRBJ2-5; d_call: NA; v_call: TRBV7-9; cdr3_aa: CASSLSQGWRETQYF; cdr3_nt: TGTGCCAGCAGCTTAAGCCAGGGTTGGAGAGAGACCCAGTACTTC
clone_size: NA; j_call: TRBJ1-3; d_call: NA; v_call: TRBV9; cdr3_aa: CASSVGLGARGNTIYF; cdr3_nt: TGTGCCAGCAGCGTAGGTCTGGGGGCGAGGGGAAACACCATATATTTT
clone_size: NA; j_call: TRBJ1-6; d_call: NA; v_call: TRBV6-5; cdr3_aa: CASSSSIQGNSPLHF; cdr3_nt: TGTGCCAGCAGTTCGTCTATTCAGGGAAATTCACCCCTCCACTTT
clone_size: NA; j_call: TRBJ1-1; d_call: NA; v_call: TRBV5-6; cdr3_aa: CASSLGGGLAFF; cdr3_nt: TGTGCCAGCAGCTTGGGAGGCGGGCTAGCTTTCTTT
clone_size: NA; j_call: TRBJ2-3; d_call: NA; v_call: TRBV27; cdr3_aa: CASTKGTGYTDTQYF; cdr3_nt: TGTGCCAGCACCAAAGGAACAGGGTACACAGATACGCAGTATTTT
clone_size: NA; j_call: TRBJ1-2; d_call: TRBD1; v_call: TRBV4-1; cdr3_aa: CASSQADRVYGYTF; cdr3_nt: TGCGCCAGCAGCCAAGCGGACAGGGTTTATGGCTACACCTTC
clone_size: NA; j_call: TRBJ2-2; d_call: NA; v_call: TRBV6-5; cdr3_aa: CASSLTQGIYTGELFF; cdr3_nt: TGTGCCAGCAGTTTGACACAGGGAATTTACACCGGGGAGCTGTTTTTT
clone_size: once; j_call: TRBJ1-2; d_call: TRBD1; v_call: TRBV6-6; cdr3_aa: CASSYGRQGSVYGYTF; cdr3_nt: TGTGCCAGCAGTTACGGGCGACAGGGGAGTGTTTATGGCTACACCTTC
clone_size: NA; j_call: TRBJ2-7; d_call: TRBD2; v_call: TRBV27; cdr3_aa: CASSPPSGGPSYEQYF; cdr3_nt: TGTGCCAGCAGTCCTCCTAGCGGGGGGCCCTCCTACGAGCAGTACTTC
clone_size: NA; j_call: TRBJ1-2; d_call: TRBD1; v_call: TRBV6-6; cdr3_aa: CASSPDRDGGYGYTF; cdr3_nt: TGTGCCAGCAGCCCCGACAGGGACGGCGGCTATGGCTACACCTTC
clone_size: NA; j_call: TRBJ1-1; d_call: TRBD1; v_call: TRBV5-1; cdr3_aa: CASSPITTGGVTEAFF; cdr3_nt: TGCGCCAGCAGCCCAATAACCACAGGGGGAGTAACTGAAGCTTTCTTT
clone_size: NA; j_call: TRBJ2-1; d_call: NA; v_call: TRBV15; cdr3_aa: CATSSPPTGYNEQFF; cdr3_nt: TGTGCCACCAGCTCCCCGCCGACAGGATACAATGAGCAGTTCTTC
clone_size: NA; j_call: TRBJ2-6; d_call: TRBD1; v_call: TRBV5-5; cdr3_aa: CASSSGQLRANVLTF; cdr3_nt: TGTGCCAGCAGCTCGGGACAGCTTAGGGCCAACGTCCTGACTTTC
clone_size: NA; j_call: TRBJ1-2; d_call: NA; v_call: TRBV5-4; cdr3_aa: CASSLAGNYGYTF; cdr3_nt: TGTGCCAGCAGCTTGGCAGGGAACTATGGCTACACCTTC
clone_size: NA; j_call: TRBJ1-2; d_call: NA; v_call: TRBV5-1; cdr3_aa: CASSLTGQSSGYTF; cdr3_nt: TGCGCCAGCAGCTTGACAGGGCAGTCGTCTGGCTACACCTTC
clone_size: NA; j_call: TRBJ1-3; d_call: NA; v_call: TRBV4-1; cdr3_aa: CASSQNRVLISTGNTIYF; cdr3_nt: TGCGCCAGCAGCCAAAACAGGGTGCTAATATCTACTGGAAACACCATATATTTT
clone_size: NA; j_call: TRBJ1-1; d_call: NA; v_call: TRBV5-1; cdr3_aa: CASSLAGPTEAFF; cdr3_nt: TGCGCCAGCAGCTTGGCGGGTCCTACTGAAGCTTTCTTT
clone_size: many; j_call: TRBJ1-6; d_call: NA; v_call: TRBV9; cdr3_aa: CASSVGEQPELPLHF; cdr3_nt: TGTGCCAGCAGCGTAGGAGAACAGCCAGAATTGCCCCTCCACTTT
clone_size: NA; j_call: TRBJ2-5; d_call: TRBD2; v_call: TRBV11-2; cdr3_aa: CASSSRLAGGEETQYF; cdr3_nt: TGTGCCAGCAGCTCCCGACTAGCGGGGGGGGAAGAGACCCAGTACTTC
clone_size: NA; j_call: TRBJ1-6; d_call: NA; v_call: TRBV6-4; cdr3_aa: CASSGTANSPLHF; cdr3_nt: TGTGCCAGCAGTGGGACAGCCAATTCACCCCTCCACTTT
clone_size: NA; j_call: TRBJ2-7; d_call: TRBD1; v_call: TRBV6-6; cdr3_aa: CASSYWPGQEFYEQYF; cdr3_nt: TGTGCCAGCAGTTACTGGCCCGGACAGGAATTCTACGAGCAGTACTTC
clone_size: NA; j_call: TRBJ1-3; d_call: NA; v_call: TRBV4-2; cdr3_aa: CASSQEGVLPGNTIYF; cdr3_nt: TGTGCCAGCAGCCAAGAAGGGGTCCTCCCTGGAAACACCATATATTTT
clone_size: once; j_call: TRBJ2-7; d_call: NA; v_call: TRBV29-1; cdr3_aa: CSVETGFTGEQYF; cdr3_nt: TGCAGCGTCGAGACGGGCTTTACGGGGGAGCAGTACTTC